This T cell receptor beta chain was observed in a study of T cell responses to AZD1222 COVID-19 vaccine. Generated by immunoSEQ multiplex PCR, the TCRdb table keeps only in-frame clones and is missing some. The sample lists roughly 190,000 clones, 90% to 95% occurring once. This CDR3 has 13 amino acids. Trimming stripped 6 bases from V and 10 bases from J, with 18 bases between. The germline CDR1 and CDR2 sequences are MDHEN and SYDVKM. With regard to this clone: Antigen unknown.

Study observations and caveats: Following two doses of AZD1222, Spike-specific TCR breadth and depth rose. CD4 TCRs associated with vaccination spanned spike, dominating at 160-218 and 743-854. Among the donors, most were white British and more were female, and clonal diversity was possibly underestimated. Reports say nearly half of spike-specific TCRs go after unmutated variant regions.

The chain recombines TRBV28 with TRBJ1-1; D is possibly TRBD1 (5 bases). This TCR was recovered from an adult who received the AZD1222 COVID-19 vaccine. The specimen comprised peripheral blood, sampled 28 days after the second AZD1222 dose. The CDR3 DNA is TGTGCCAGCAGATCTCCCGGGGGATCCATAGCTTTCTTT. Residues: CASRSPGGSIAFF.